Listed below are T cell receptor beta chains from one sample, sequenced in a study of T-cell memory formation after mild COVID-19. TCRdb processed the 5' RACE reads anew with MiXCR; each CDR3 protein has one entry. The data show 470,000 or so distinct CDR3 sequences, 25% seen once. Sequencing input: PBMCs or a T cell subset sorted from them (not recorded which). The source of these receptors is an adult woman who had mild COVID-19 (a few samples of this study predate the infection). Cell type and time point are not known. Both conserved end residues are part of each CDR3. D genes are given only for firm matches. Only part of the rows carry a size: once, few, many, or a class if the clone is expanded.

TRBV6-5	.	.	TRBJ2-3	CASSYSILVTDTQYF	TGTGCCAGCAGTTACTCGATCCTAGTCACAGATACGCAGTATTTT
TRBV20-1	.	few	TRBJ2-7	CSARDRAWWGGEGAYEQYF	TGCAGTGCTAGAGATCGGGCCTGGTGGGGAGGCGAGGGGGCCTACGAGCAGTACTTC
TRBV6-5	TRBD1	few	TRBJ2-5	CASSYSGQGGETQYF	TGTGCCAGCAGTTACTCAGGACAGGGCGGAGAGACCCAGTACTTC
TRBV7-2	.	few	TRBJ2-6	CASSFQPSGANVLTF	TGTGCCAGCAGCTTCCAGCCCTCTGGGGCCAACGTCCTGACTTTC
TRBV30	.	.	TRBJ1-5	CAWSGRKGQPQHF	TGTGCCTGGAGCGGACGTAAGGGTCAGCCCCAGCATTTT
TRBV5-6	TRBD1	few	TRBJ2-7	CASSQDRGSEQYF	TGTGCCAGCAGCCAGGACAGGGGGAGCGAGCAGTACTTC
TRBV5-6	.	few	TRBJ1-5	CASSLGAQARQPQHF	TGTGCCAGCAGCTTGGGGGCGCAGGCTCGACAGCCCCAGCATTTT
TRBV4-2	.	.	TRBJ1-4	CASSWWGANEKLFF	TGTGCCAGCTCATGGTGGGGAGCTAATGAAAAACTGTTTTTT
TRBV11-3	TRBD2	.	TRBJ2-1	CASSNREGRYNEQFF	TGTGCCAGCAGCAACCGGGAGGGCCGTTACAATGAGCAGTTCTTC
TRBV20-1	.	.	TRBJ2-1	CSARDQGWSEQFF	TGCAGTGCTAGAGATCAGGGGTGGAGTGAGCAGTTCTTC
TRBV6-2/TRBV6-3	TRBD2	.	TRBJ2-1	CASSYSGLAGIYNEQFF	TGTGCCAGCAGTTATTCGGGACTAGCGGGGATCTACAATGAGCAGTTCTTC
TRBV12-3/TRBV12-4	.	few	TRBJ2-5	CASRDSSMYQETQYF	TGTGCCAGCAGGGACTCCTCGATGTACCAAGAGACCCAGTACTTC
TRBV20-1	.	few	TRBJ2-5	CSASAGTQETQYF	TGCAGTGCCTCAGCGGGCACCCAAGAGACCCAGTACTTC
TRBV6-2/TRBV6-3	.	once	TRBJ1-1	CASTGPGRNTEAFF	TGTGCCAGCACGGGTCCGGGGAGGAACACTGAAGCTTTCTTT
TRBV7-2	TRBD1	few	TRBJ2-6	CASSLAGQISGANVLTF	TGTGCCAGCAGCTTAGCGGGACAGATCTCTGGGGCCAACGTCCTGACTTTC
TRBV5-4	TRBD2	few	TRBJ2-1	CASSASGRAHNEQFF	TGTGCCAGCAGCGCTAGCGGGAGGGCACACAATGAGCAGTTCTTC
TRBV7-2	.	.	TRBJ2-5	CASSLGAGPYQETQYF	TGTGCCAGCAGCTTAGGGGCGGGGCCTTACCAAGAGACCCAGTACTTC
TRBV20-1	.	.	TRBJ2-1	CSASQGRATYNEQFF	TGCAGTGCTAGCCAGGGGCGAGCCACCTACAATGAGCAGTTCTTC
TRBV12-3/TRBV12-4	.	.	TRBJ1-5	CASSLGAGVQPQHF	TGTGCCAGCAGTTTAGGGGCAGGGGTTCAGCCCCAGCATTTT
TRBV29-1	.	.	TRBJ2-5	CSVEAPTGETQYF	TGCAGCGTTGAAGCGCCGACAGGAGAGACCCAGTACTTC
TRBV5-1	.	.	TRBJ2-1	CASSLEYYSTYNEQFF	TGCGCCAGCAGCTTGGAGTATTACAGCACCTACAATGAGCAGTTCTTC
TRBV5-1	.	many	TRBJ1-3	CASSLQSGNTIYF	TGCGCCAGCAGCCTGCAGTCTGGAAACACCATATATTTT
TRBV23-1	TRBD1	.	TRBJ2-1	CASSQSDRGSYNEQFF	TGCGCCAGCAGTCAATCGGACAGGGGGTCCTACAATGAGCAGTTCTTC
TRBV20-1	TRBD2	.	TRBJ2-1	CSARIASGYNEQFF	TGCAGTGCTAGAATCGCTAGCGGGTACAATGAGCAGTTCTTC
TRBV10-3	TRBD1	.	TRBJ2-3	CAIWKDRGRLDTQYF	TGTGCCATCTGGAAGGACAGGGGGCGCCTAGATACGCAGTATTTT